Listed below are T cell receptor beta chains from one sample, sequenced in a study of cytomegalovirus exposure and HLA in healthy donors. TCRdb's table, derived via immunoSEQ multiplex PCR, lists solely in-frame clones and lacks some. Of about 100,000 clones listed, 75% to 90% are singletons. Sample: PBMCs. The receptor set was obtained from a man aged 25-45 years in good health and CMV-seronegative. The CDR3 runs from the conserved cysteine through the conserved F or W. The D gene is left open where the match is weak. Size is stated for part of the rows, as once, few or many counts, or as a class when the clone is expanded.

few,TRBV5-1,TRBJ1-4,-,TGCGCCAGCAGCTCATCGGGGGTAGGGGAAAAACTGTTTTTT,CASSSSGVGEKLFF
-,TRBV6-1,TRBJ2-1,TRBD2,TGTGCCAGCAGTGGCCCGTTATGGGAGGGATTGGGTGAGCAGTTCTTC,CASSGPLWEGLGEQFF
-,TRBV9,TRBJ2-1,TRBD1,TGTGCCAGCAGCGGCGGGACAGGCACCCTCAATGAGCAGTTCTTC,CASSGGTGTLNEQFF
few,TRBV2,TRBJ2-3,-,TGTGCCAGCAGTGAATATGATACGCAGTATTTT,CASSEYDTQYF
-,TRBV19,TRBJ2-1,-,TGTGCCAGTAGTATCCCCTTAGGGACACCACCGTTCAATGAGCAGTTCTTC,CASSIPLGTPPFNEQFF
-,TRBV20-1,TRBJ2-3,-,TGCAGTGCTAGACTTCTGGATACGCAGTATTTT,CSARLLDTQYF
-,TRBV10-3,TRBJ2-6,-,TGTGCCATCAGTCCCCCGGGTCCTGGGGCCAACGTCCTGACTTTC,CAISPPGPGANVLTF
-,TRBV27,TRBJ2-1,-,TGTGCCAGCAGTTTGGGGGGATACTATGAGCAGTTCTTC,CASSLGGYYEQFF
-,TRBV6-1,TRBJ2-7,TRBD2,TGTGCCAGCAGTGATAAGCGGGGCTCCTACGAGCAGTACTTC,CASSDKRGSYEQYF
-,TRBV12-2,TRBJ2-7,-,TGTGCAAGTCGCTTCAATAGACTATCGGGGAGAAGAAAGGTCTTC,CASRFNRLSGRRKVF
-,TRBV5-1,TRBJ2-5,-,TGCGCCAGCAGCAAGGACAGCCTGGGGACCCAGTACTTC,CASSKDSLGTQYF
-,TRBV7-8,TRBJ2-1,-,TGTGCCAGCAGCGTCTCGAGCTCCTACAATGAGCAGTTCTTC,CASSVSSSYNEQFF
-,TRBV4-3,TRBJ2-7,TRBD1,TGCGCCAGCAGCCAAGACAGGGGGAGCGTGTACGAGCAGTACTTC,CASSQDRGSVYEQYF
-,TRBV18,TRBJ1-2,-,TGTGCCAGCTCCCCGACAGGACCCGATGGCTACACCTTC,CASSPTGPDGYTF
-,TRBV6-1,TRBJ1-1,TRBD1,TGTGCCAGCAGTGGAGACCGTGGACAGGGCTGGACTGAAGCTTTCTTT,CASSGDRGQGWTEAFF
-,TRBV7-9,TRBJ1-4,-,TGTGCCAGCAGCCCCCGGGGAGCTAATGAAAAACTGTTTTTT,CASSPRGANEKLFF
-,TRBV7-9,TRBJ2-7,TRBD1,TGTGCCAGCAGCCCGGGACAGATTTACGAGCAGTACTTC,CASSPGQIYEQYF
-,TRBV5-5,TRBJ2-5,TRBD2,TGTGCCAGCAGCTCCGGACTAGCAAGGTTGTCTGAGACCCAGTACTTC,CASSSGLARLSETQYF
-,TRBV29-1,TRBJ2-3,TRBD1,TGCAGCGTCGGGACAGGGTTAACAGATACGCAGTATTTT,CSVGTGLTDTQYF
-,TRBV28,TRBJ1-5,-,TGTGCCAGCAGTAGAGGGTGGAGCAATCAGCCCCAGCATTTT,CASSRGWSNQPQHF
-,TRBV12-5,TRBJ1-1,-,TGTGCTAGTGGTTTGGTGCCTGGACCGGGGGGGGTGTATTTT,CASGLVPGPGGVYF
-,TRBV6-5,TRBJ1-6,TRBD1,TGTGCCATCCGGCGACAGGGGAATTCACCCCTCCACTTT,CAIRRQGNSPLHF
-,TRBV30,TRBJ2-7,-,TGTGCCTGGAGACAGACGGGGTCCTACGAGCAGTACTTC,CAWRQTGSYEQYF
-,TRBV30,TRBJ2-7,TRBD1,TGTGCCTGGAGTAGGGGTTGGCAAGGGGGCGCATACGAGCAGTACTTC,CAWSRGWQGGAYEQYF